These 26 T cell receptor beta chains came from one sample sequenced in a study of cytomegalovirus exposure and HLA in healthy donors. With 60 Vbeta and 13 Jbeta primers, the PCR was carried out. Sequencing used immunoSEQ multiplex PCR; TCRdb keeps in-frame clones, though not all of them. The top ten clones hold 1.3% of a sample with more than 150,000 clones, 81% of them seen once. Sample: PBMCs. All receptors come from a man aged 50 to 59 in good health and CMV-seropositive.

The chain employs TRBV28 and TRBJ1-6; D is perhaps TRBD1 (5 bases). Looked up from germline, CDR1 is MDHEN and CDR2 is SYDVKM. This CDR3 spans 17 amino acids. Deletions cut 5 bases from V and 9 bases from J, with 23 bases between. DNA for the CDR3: TGTGCCAGCAGTCCCTTCACAGGTATCCCCTCGAGTTCACCCCTCCACTTT. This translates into CASSPFTGIPSSSPLHF.

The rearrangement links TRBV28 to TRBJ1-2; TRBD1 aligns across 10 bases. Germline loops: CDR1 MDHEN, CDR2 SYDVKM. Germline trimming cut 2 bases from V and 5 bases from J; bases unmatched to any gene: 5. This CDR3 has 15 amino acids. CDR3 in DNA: TGTGCCAGCAGTTTACCGCCGGGACAGGGGTATGGCTACACCTTC. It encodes CASSLPPGQGYGYTF.

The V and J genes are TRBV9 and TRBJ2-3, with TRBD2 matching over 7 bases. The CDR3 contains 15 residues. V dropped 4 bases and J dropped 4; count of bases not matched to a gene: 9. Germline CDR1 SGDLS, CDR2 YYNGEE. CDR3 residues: CASSSRGGGSDTQYF. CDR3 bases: TGTGCCAGCAGCTCCCGCGGGGGAGGGTCAGATACGCAGTATTTT.

This CDR3 is CASSLGGAGVVYEQYF. In DNA, the CDR3 is TGTGCCAGCAGTTTGGGAGGGGCGGGAGTCGTCTACGAGCAGTACTTC. V and J are TRBV27 and TRBJ2-7; 7 nucleotides align to TRBD2. CDR3 length: 16 residues. V shed 3 bases and J 3 bases; nucleotides not matched to a gene: 11. Germline V gives CDR1 MNHEY, CDR2 SMNVEV (reference sequence).

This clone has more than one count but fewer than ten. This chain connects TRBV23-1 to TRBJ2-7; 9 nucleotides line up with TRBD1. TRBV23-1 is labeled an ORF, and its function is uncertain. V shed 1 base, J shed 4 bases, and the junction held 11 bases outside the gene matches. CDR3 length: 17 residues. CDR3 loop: CASSQWQPGTGTYEQYF. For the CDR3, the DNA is TGCGCCAGCAGTCAATGGCAACCCGGGACAGGGACGTACGAGCAGTACTTC.

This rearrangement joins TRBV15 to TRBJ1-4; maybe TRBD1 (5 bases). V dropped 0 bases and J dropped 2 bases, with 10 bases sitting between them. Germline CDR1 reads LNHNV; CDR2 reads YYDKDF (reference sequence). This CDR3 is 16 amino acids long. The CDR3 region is CATSREPQGTNEKLFF. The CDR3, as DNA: TGTGCCACCAGCAGAGAACCCCAGGGTACTAATGAAAAACTGTTTTTT.

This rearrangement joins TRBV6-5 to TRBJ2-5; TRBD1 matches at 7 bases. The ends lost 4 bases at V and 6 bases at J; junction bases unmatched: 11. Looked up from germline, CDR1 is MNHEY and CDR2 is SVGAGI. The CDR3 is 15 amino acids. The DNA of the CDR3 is TGTGCCAGCAGTTTACCCGGGGCAGGGGGAAAGACCCAGTACTTC. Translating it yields CASSLPGAGGKTQYF.

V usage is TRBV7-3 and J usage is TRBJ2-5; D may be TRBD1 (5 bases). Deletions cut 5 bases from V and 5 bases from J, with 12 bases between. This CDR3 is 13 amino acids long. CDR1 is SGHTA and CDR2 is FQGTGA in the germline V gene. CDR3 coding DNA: TGTGCCAGCAGCCAAGGGGTGACGGAGACCCAGTACTTC. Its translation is CASSQGVTETQYF.

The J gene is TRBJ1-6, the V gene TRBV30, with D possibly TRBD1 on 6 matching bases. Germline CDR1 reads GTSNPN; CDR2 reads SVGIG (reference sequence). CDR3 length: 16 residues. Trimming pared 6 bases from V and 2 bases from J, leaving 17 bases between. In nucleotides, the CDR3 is TGTGCCTGCATAACAGGGTTCCGACCCTATAATTCACCCCTCCACTTT. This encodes CACITGFRPYNSPLHF.

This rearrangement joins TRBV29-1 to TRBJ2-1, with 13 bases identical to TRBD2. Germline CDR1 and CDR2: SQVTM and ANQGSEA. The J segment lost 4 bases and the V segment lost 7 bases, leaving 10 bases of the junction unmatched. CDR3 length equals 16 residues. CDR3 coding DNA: TGCAGCGCAGCCGGGACTAGCGGGACGATGTACAATGAGCAGTTCTTC. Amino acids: CSAAGTSGTMYNEQFF.

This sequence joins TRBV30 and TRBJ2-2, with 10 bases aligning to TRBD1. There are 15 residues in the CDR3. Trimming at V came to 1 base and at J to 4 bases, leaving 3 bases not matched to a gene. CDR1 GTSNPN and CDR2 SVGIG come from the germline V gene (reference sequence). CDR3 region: CAWSGQGAGTGELFF. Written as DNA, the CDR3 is TGTGCCTGGAGTGGACAGGGGGCGGGCACCGGGGAGCTGTTTTTT.

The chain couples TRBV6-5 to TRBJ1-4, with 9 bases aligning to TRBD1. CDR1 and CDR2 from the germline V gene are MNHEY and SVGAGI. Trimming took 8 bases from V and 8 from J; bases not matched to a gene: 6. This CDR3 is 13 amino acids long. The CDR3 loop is CASHGTGKEKLFF. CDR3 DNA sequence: TGTGCCAGCCACGGGACAGGGAAGGAAAAACTGTTTTTT.

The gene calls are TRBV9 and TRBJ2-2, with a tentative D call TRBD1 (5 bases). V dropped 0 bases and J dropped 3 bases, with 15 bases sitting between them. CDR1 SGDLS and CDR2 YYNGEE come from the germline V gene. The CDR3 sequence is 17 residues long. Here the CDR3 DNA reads TGTGCCAGCAGCGTAGAGGTAGGACACAGATACACCGGGGAGCTGTTTTTT. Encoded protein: CASSVEVGHRYTGELFF.

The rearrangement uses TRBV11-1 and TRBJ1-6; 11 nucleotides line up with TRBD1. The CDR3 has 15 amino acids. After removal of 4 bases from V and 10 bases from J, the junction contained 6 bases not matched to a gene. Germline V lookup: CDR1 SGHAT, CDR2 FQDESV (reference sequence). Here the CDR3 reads CASSSRDRGRSPLHF. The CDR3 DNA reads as TGTGCCAGCAGCTCACGGGACAGGGGGAGATCACCCCTCCACTTT.

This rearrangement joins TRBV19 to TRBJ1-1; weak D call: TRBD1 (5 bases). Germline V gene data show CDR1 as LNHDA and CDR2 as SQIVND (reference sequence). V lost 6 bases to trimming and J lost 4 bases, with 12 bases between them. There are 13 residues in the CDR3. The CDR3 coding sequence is TGTGCCAGTAGCTCGACAGTAGGCACTGAAGCTTTCTTT. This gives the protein CASSSTVGTEAFF.

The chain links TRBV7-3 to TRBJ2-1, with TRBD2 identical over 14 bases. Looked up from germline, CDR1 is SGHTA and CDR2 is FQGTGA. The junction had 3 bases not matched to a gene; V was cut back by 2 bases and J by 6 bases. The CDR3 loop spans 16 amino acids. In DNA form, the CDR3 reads TGTGCCAGCAGCTTAGCGGGGACTAGCGGGAGCAATGAGCAGTTCTTC. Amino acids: CASSLAGTSGSNEQFF.

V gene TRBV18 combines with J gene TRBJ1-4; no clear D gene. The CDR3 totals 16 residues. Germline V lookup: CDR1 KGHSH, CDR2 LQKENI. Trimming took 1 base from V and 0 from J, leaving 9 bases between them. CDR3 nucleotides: TGTGCCAGCTCACCACTTCATCCCCCAACTAATGAAAAACTGTTTTTT. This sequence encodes CASSPLHPPTNEKLFF. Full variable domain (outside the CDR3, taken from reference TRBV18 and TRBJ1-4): NAGVMQNPRHLVRRRGQEARLRCSPMKGHSHVYWYRQLPEEGLKFMVYLQKENIIDESGMPKERFSAEFPKEGPSILRIQQVVRGDSAAYFCASSPLHPPTNEKLFFGSGTQLSVL.

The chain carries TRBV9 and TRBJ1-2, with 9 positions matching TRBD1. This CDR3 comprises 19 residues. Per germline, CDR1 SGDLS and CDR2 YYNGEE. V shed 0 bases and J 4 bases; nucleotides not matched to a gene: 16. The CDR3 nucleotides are TGTGCCAGCAGCGTAGCTAAAGACAGGGGGTCTGGTTTGGGCTATGGCTACACCTTC. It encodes CASSVAKDRGSGLGYGYTF. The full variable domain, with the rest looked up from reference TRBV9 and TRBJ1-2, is DSGVTQTPKHLITATGQRVTLRCSPRSGDLSVYWYQQSLDQGLQFLIQYYNGEERAKGNILERFSAQQFPDLHSELNLSSLELGDSALYFCASSVAKDRGSGLGYGYTFGSGTRLTVV.

DNA of the CDR3: TGCGCCAGCAGCTTGCCCCGGGGGCAAGAGACCCAGTACTTC. Encoded protein: CASSLPRGQETQYF. This chain links TRBV5-1 with TRBJ2-5, with D perhaps TRBD2 (6 bases). Per germline, CDR1 SGHRS and CDR2 YFSETQ. V was cut by 1 base and J by 2 bases, with 9 bases left in between. The CDR3 has 14 amino acids.

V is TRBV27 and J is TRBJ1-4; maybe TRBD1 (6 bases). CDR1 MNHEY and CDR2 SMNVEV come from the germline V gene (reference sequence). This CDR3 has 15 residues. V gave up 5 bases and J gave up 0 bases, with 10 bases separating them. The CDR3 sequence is CASSDYRATNEKLFF. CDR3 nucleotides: TGTGCCAGCAGTGACTACAGGGCAACTAATGAAAAACTGTTTTTT.

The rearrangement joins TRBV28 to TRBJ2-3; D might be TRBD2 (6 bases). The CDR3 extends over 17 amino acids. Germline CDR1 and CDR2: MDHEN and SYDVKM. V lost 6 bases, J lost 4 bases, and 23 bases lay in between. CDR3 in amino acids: CASRNILGKSGADTQYF. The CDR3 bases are TGTGCCAGCAGAAACATCCTGGGGAAGTCGGGGGCAGATACGCAGTATTTT.

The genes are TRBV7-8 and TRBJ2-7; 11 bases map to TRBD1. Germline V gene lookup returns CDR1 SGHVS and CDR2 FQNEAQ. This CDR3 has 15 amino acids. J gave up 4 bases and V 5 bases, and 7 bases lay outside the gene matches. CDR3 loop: CASSHTGTGGYEQYF. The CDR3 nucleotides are TGTGCCAGCAGCCACACCGGGACAGGGGGTTACGAGCAGTACTTC.

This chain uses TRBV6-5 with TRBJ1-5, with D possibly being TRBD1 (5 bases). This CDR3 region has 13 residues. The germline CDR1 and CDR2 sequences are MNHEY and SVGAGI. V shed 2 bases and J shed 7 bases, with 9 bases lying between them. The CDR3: CASSYRGGQPQHF. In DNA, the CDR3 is TGTGCCAGCAGTTACAGGGGTGGCCAGCCCCAGCATTTT.

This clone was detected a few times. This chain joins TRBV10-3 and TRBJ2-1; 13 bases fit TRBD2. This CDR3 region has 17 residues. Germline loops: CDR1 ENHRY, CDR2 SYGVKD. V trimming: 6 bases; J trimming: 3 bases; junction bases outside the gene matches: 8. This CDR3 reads CAISKTSGRTNYNEQFF. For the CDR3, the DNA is TGTGCCATCAGCAAGACTAGCGGGAGGACCAACTACAATGAGCAGTTCTTC.

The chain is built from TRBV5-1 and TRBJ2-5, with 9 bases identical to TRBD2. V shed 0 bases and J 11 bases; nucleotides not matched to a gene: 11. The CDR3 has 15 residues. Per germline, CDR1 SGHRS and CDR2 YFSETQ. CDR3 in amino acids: CASSLVLGLATWQYF. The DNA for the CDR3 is TGCGCCAGCAGCTTGGTTCTGGGACTAGCCACATGGCAGTACTTC.

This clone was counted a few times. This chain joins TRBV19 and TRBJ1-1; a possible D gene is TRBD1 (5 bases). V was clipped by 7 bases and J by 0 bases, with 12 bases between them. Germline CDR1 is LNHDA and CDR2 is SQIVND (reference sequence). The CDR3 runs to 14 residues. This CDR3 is CASKGVLMNTEAFF. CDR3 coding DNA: TGTGCCAGTAAAGGGGTCCTAATGAACACTGAAGCTTTCTTT.